This entry is about one T cell receptor (beta chain). Its antigen is unidentified. The data derive from a study of blood T cells in healthy people across ages. Findings and limits, study-wide: Per million T cells, TCR beta diversity dropped roughly linearly as age increased.

Primers used in a second PCR of about 7 to 12 cycles were a sample-barcoded 5' primer and a J-beta primer mix. MiXCR, applied by TCRdb to the 5' RACE reads, yields one record per CDR3 protein. The data contain approximately 780,000 distinct CDR3 sequences, 20% to 30% of them singletons. Germline assignment: CDR1 WSHSY and CDR2 SAAADI. V was pared by 5 bases and J by 2 bases, with 18 bases between. The CDR3 loop spans 16 amino acids. The same data also went into a second study, on T cells of mothers and their children. That source notes: Each donor was one of three healthy Caucasian mothers or one of their six children. From each mother came over 8.5 million TCR beta CDR3 reads, and from each child came 3 million to 3.5 million. A slight, non-significant increase in overlap was found for related mother-child pairs relative to unrelated pairs.

The gene calls are TRBV10-2 and TRBJ2-5, with D possibly matching TRBD1 (5 bases). Sequencing used blood. The TCR comes from a boy aged 5-17 years in good health. CDR3 amino acids: CASSPLDRAIQETQYF. CDR3 DNA sequence: TGCGCCAGCAGTCCCCTAGACAGAGCAATTCAAGAGACCCAGTACTTC.